Listed below are T cell receptor beta chains from one sample, sequenced in a study of T-cell memory formation after mild COVID-19. TCRdb analysed the 5' RACE reads with MiXCR anew, one entry per CDR3 protein. The table shows about 620,000 distinct CDR3 sequences, with roughly 17% occurring only once. Sequencing was done on a sample of PBMCs or a T cell subset sorted from them (not recorded which). Receptors originate from an adult woman who had mild COVID-19 (a few samples of this study predate the infection). Cell type and time point are not known. Each CDR3 is given with its conserved first and last residue. A D gene is named only where the DNA matches it firmly.

D gene	V gene	CDR3 protein
-	TRBV6-5	CASRRGVETQYF
-	TRBV27	CASSSGQYYGYTF
-	TRBV19	CASSHPGYEQYF
-	TRBV2	CASRLEGDEQFF
TRBD1	TRBV5-4	CASSTGTAYEQYF
TRBD1	TRBV5-1	CASSKGQVRETQYF
-	TRBV3-1	CASSQEGAVNNEQFF
-	TRBV5-1	CASSLAPGEYGYTF
TRBD1	TRBV5-1	CASSLRDRGKVNTEAFF
TRBD2	TRBV6-6	CASSPRGGLGETQYF
TRBD1	TRBV24-1	CATSDPPRTGGKFWDTGELFF
-	TRBV20-1	CSSEWAGELFF
-	TRBV5-1	CASSLGTGRDEQFF
-	TRBV3-1	CASSQAGSTGELFF
TRBD2	TRBV7-8	CASNIAGGSYEQYF
-	TRBV3-1	CASSQGRGSYNEQFF
-	TRBV4-3	CASSQDNTDPEYGYTF
TRBD1	TRBV27	CASSGIGTANYGYTF
TRBD1	TRBV25-1	CASPAVPGGPSDTQYF
TRBD1	TRBV28	CASSTGVPGELFF
TRBD1	TRBV5-1	CASHSGGAGTDTQYF
-	TRBV7-7	CASSLDREAWAEQYF
-	TRBV5-6	CASTLGTGLIGNTIYF
-	TRBV7-2	CASSLRSWTASETQYF
-	TRBV20-1	CSASGSSQETQYF
-	TRBV19	CASRRATTDTQYF
TRBD2	TRBV7-9	CASSLAGGVNNEQFF
TRBD1	TRBV28	CASSLFQDREGQPQHF
-	TRBV18	CASSPPSTFGEQFF
-	TRBV27	CASKTLAKNIQYF
TRBD1	TRBV12-3/TRBV12-4	CASRRDRDYEQYF
TRBD2	TRBV4-1	CASRLSSGGTTWGYNEQFF
-	TRBV5-1	CASSLGAGQPQHF
-	TRBV6-2/TRBV6-3	CASSYFSGRATEAFF
-	TRBV6-1	CASSEGNYNEQFF
TRBD2	TRBV29-1	CSVELAGGKNYEQYF
TRBD2	TRBV18	CASSQTSSSSTDTQYF
-	TRBV27	CASSLNRYSYEQYF
-	TRBV5-1	CASSLVGNQETQYF
-	TRBV20-1	CSARPPGGVDSNQPQHF
TRBD2	TRBV20-1	CSGSGGPGTQYF
TRBD2	TRBV7-9	CASSPPTGRGYEQYF
TRBD2	TRBV11-2	CASSFTSGGASTDTQYF
-	TRBV12-3/TRBV12-4	CASSDGTFYGYTF
TRBD2	TRBV2	CATQREAYNEQFF
TRBD1	TRBV5-5	CASSIIPGQDYGYTF